This T cell receptor beta chain was sequenced for a study of radiotherapy plus CTLA-4 blockade in lung cancer. The wider study: Disease control was present in 25% to 35% of patients, and objective responses in roughly 17%.

Points from the study as a whole: Radiotherapy plus ipilimumab was followed by expansion in blood of tumor-derived TCR clones.

Repertoires were generated with immunoSEQ multiplex PCR, while TCRdb's copy carries only in-frame clones and drops some. The sample lists tens of thousands of clones; over 70% were seen once. About this clone: No antigen is known for it.

CTLA-4 blockade using ipilimumab, together with focal radiation, was received by patients with chemo-refractory metastatic non-small-cell lung cancer. This clonotype was sampled from a human donor with non-small cell lung cancer that progressed on radiotherapy plus ipilimumab. The sequencing here drew on peripheral blood, taken from a patient treated with radiotherapy plus ipilimumab.

CDR3 region: CASSEQGGWSTEAFF. CDR3 sequence (DNA): TGTGCCAGCAGTGAACAGGGGGGTTGGAGCACTGAAGCTTTCTTT. The rearrangement links TRBV2 to TRBJ1-1; 7 positions match TRBD1. The CDR3 contains 15 residues. Trimming at V came to 2 bases and at J to 4 bases, leaving 7 bases not matched to a gene. CDR1 is SNHLY and CDR2 is FYNNEI in the germline V gene.